The 31 T cell receptor beta chains below come from one sample, sequenced in a study of cytomegalovirus exposure and HLA in healthy donors. PCR amplification relied on 60 Vbeta primers (plus 13 Jbeta primers). Measured with immunoSEQ multiplex PCR; TCRdb has only the in-frame clones, and not every one. The repertoire includes some 270,000 clones, 80% of them detected once, and about 0.3% sits in the top ten. The sequenced sample consisted of PBMCs. The receptor source for this set is a girl aged 2-15 years in good health and CMV-seronegative.

V gene TRBV2 combines with J gene TRBJ2-5, with 8 bases matching TRBD2. The junction had 13 bases not matched to a gene; V was cut back by 0 bases and J by 7 bases. CDR3 length: 17 amino acids. Germline V lookup: CDR1 SNHLY, CDR2 FYNNEI. The CDR3 loop is CASSEARGEGPRRTQYF. CDR3 DNA: TGTGCCAGCAGTGAAGCGCGGGGGGAGGGCCCTCGGAGGACCCAGTACTTC. The entire variable domain, with the rest obtained from reference TRBV2 and TRBJ2-5, is as follows: EPEVTQTPSHQVTQMGQEVILRCVPISNHLYFYWYRQILGQKVEFLVSFYNNEISEKSEIFDDQFSVERPDGSNFTLKIRSTKLEDSAMYFCASSEARGEGPRRTQYFGPGTRLLVL.

V is TRBV11-2 and J is TRBJ2-5; 7 bases agree with TRBD2. This CDR3 is 16 amino acids long. Germline V CDR1 and CDR2: SGHAT, FQNNGV. The trim removed 8 bases at V and 0 bases at J, leaving 12 bases unmatched. This chain's CDR3 is CASSHHGGGYQETQYF. As DNA, the CDR3 is TGTGCCAGCTCCCATCATGGGGGGGGGTACCAAGAGACCCAGTACTTC.

With respect to this clone: This sample also contains other DNA sequences that code for the same CDR3. The rearrangement links TRBV28 to TRBJ2-2; D may be TRBD2 (7 bases). V was trimmed by 3 bases and J by 1 base, leaving 9 bases between them. This CDR3 is built from 15 residues. From germline, CDR1 is MDHEN and CDR2 SYDVKM. The CDR3 region has the DNA TGTGCCAGCAGTTTCGGGGGGCGGAACACCGGGGAGCTGTTTTTT. Its translation: CASSFGGRNTGELFF. The full variable domain, its missing parts supplied by reference TRBV28 and TRBJ2-2, is DVKVTQSSRYLVKRTGEKVFLECVQDMDHENMFWYRQDPGLGLRLIYFSYDVKMKEKGDIPEGYSVSREKKERFSLILESASTNQTSMYLCASSFGGRNTGELFFGEGSRLTVL.

This clone was detected only a few times. V gene TRBV6-1 combines with J gene TRBJ2-5; TRBD1 matches 9 bases. Germline V CDR1 and CDR2: MNHNS, SASEGT. This CDR3 is built from 15 residues. V shed 5 bases, J shed 2 bases, and the junction held 6 bases outside the gene matches. CDR3 DNA sequence: TGTGCCAGCAGTACCCAGACAGGGGGACAAGAGACCCAGTACTTC. Its protein is CASSTQTGGQETQYF.

This clone was seen once. The chain recombines TRBV25-1 with TRBJ1-2, with 9 bases aligning to TRBD1. The junction had 10 bases not matched to a gene; V was cut back by 3 bases and J by 8 bases. The CDR3 covers 15 residues. Germline loops: CDR1 MGHDK, CDR2 SYGVNS. CDR3 in DNA: TGTGCCAGCAGTGATTGGACCGGGACAGGGAGCGGCTACACCTTC. Its translation: CASSDWTGTGSGYTF.

This clone was found once. The chain links TRBV25-1 to TRBJ2-1, with a tentative D call TRBD2 (5 bases). The CDR3 runs to 15 residues. Germline CDR1 and CDR2: MGHDK and SYGVNS. Trimming shortened V by 2 bases and J by 7 bases, and 15 bases separated the two germline ends. The CDR3 spells CASSEAKGSVNEQFF. For the CDR3, the DNA is TGTGCCAGCAGTGAAGCTAAAGGGAGCGTGAATGAGCAGTTCTTC.

The chain recombines TRBV30 with TRBJ1-1; D may be TRBD1 (5 bases). Trimming took 3 bases from V and 3 from J, leaving 14 bases between them. The CDR3 has 14 amino acids. CDR1 and CDR2 from the germline V gene are GTSNPN and SVGIG (reference sequence). The CDR3 loop reads CAWRPQVGYTEAFF. The DNA of the CDR3 is TGTGCCTGGAGGCCACAGGTTGGCTACACTGAAGCTTTCTTT.

This chain connects TRBV7-8 to TRBJ2-5; TRBD1 matches 9 bases. Germline V gives CDR1 SGHVS, CDR2 FQNEAQ. The CDR3 is made up of 15 amino acids. Unmatched junction bases numbered 5, after V lost 6 bases and J lost 0 bases. The CDR3 is CASRRTGDHQETQYF. As DNA, the CDR3 is TGTGCCAGCAGACGGACAGGGGACCACCAAGAGACCCAGTACTTC. The full variable domain, completed using reference TRBV7-8 and TRBJ2-5, is GAGVSQSPRYKVAKRGQDVALRCDPISGHVSLFWYQQALGQGPEFLTYFQNEAQLDKSGLPSDRFFAERPEGSVSTLKIQRTQQEDSAVYLCASRRTGDHQETQYFGPGTRLLVL.

This chain connects TRBV7-2 to TRBJ2-3, with 9 bases that match TRBD2. Losses at the gene ends were 5 bases for V and 4 bases for J; bases not matched to a gene: 10. Germline loops: CDR1 SGHTA, CDR2 FQGNSA. The CDR3 has 16 amino acids. DNA of the CDR3: TGTGCCAGCAGCCCTAATAGCGGGGGAAGCGCAGATACGCAGTATTTT. Translation gives CASSPNSGGSADTQYF.

This clone was observed a single time. The J gene is TRBJ1-1, the V gene TRBV5-1; 7 bases agree with TRBD1. The CDR3 is made up of 15 amino acids. Germline V gene lookup returns CDR1 SGHRS and CDR2 YFSETQ. The V gene end was trimmed by 5 bases and the J gene end by 5 bases; junction bases not matched to a gene: 12. The CDR3 region is CASRNGQAGDTEAFF. CDR3 nucleotides: TGCGCCAGCAGAAACGGACAGGCCGGGGATACTGAAGCTTTCTTT.

This clone was seen only once. The chain carries TRBV5-1 and TRBJ1-4; D is perhaps TRBD1 (6 bases). Trimming stripped 2 bases from V and 10 bases from J, with 18 bases between. Per germline, CDR1 SGHRS and CDR2 YFSETQ. This CDR3 has 15 amino acids. CDR3 loop: CASSFYRESIGKLFF. In nucleotides, the CDR3 is TGCGCCAGCAGCTTTTACAGGGAGTCGATTGGAAAACTGTTTTTT.

V gene TRBV2 combines with J gene TRBJ1-5, with no clear D. Trimming pared 7 bases from V and 4 bases from J, leaving 8 bases between. This CDR3 contains 12 residues. Germline loops: CDR1 SNHLY, CDR2 FYNNEI. In nucleotides, the CDR3 is TGTGCCAGCAAGGAGGGAAATCAGCCCCAGCATTTT. As protein: CASKEGNQPQHF.

The table lists this clone with a count of one. The V gene is TRBV15, the J gene TRBJ1-5; tentative D call: TRBD1 (5 bases). Looked up from germline, CDR1 is LNHNV and CDR2 is YYDKDF (reference sequence). V was shortened by 1 base and J by 2 bases, with 9 bases between the two germline ends. The CDR3 has 15 residues. The CDR3 loop reads CATSRGGGGNQPQHF. CDR3 nucleotide sequence: TGTGCCACCAGCAGAGGGGGCGGGGGCAATCAGCCCCAGCATTTT.

V gene TRBV11-1 combines with J gene TRBJ2-2; 7 positions agree with TRBD1. There are 15 residues in the CDR3. Germline V gives CDR1 SGHAT, CDR2 FQDESV (reference sequence). J lost 6 bases, V lost 5 bases, and 9 bases had no gene match. CDR3 in DNA: TGTGCCAGCAGCCTAGAACAGGGGAGTCCCGGGGAGCTGTTTTTT. Its protein product is CASSLEQGSPGELFF.

The chain uses TRBV10-3 and TRBJ2-7, with 7 positions matching TRBD2. Germline trimming cut 8 bases from V and 4 bases from J; bases unmatched to any gene: 5. This CDR3 is 12 amino acids long. Germline CDR1 is ENHRY and CDR2 is SYGVKD. CDR3 protein: CAIGGERYEQYF. The CDR3 DNA sequence: TGTGCCATCGGGGGGGAAAGATACGAGCAGTACTTC.

This clone was picked up one time. This rearrangement joins TRBV28 to TRBJ2-5; 9 bases line up with TRBD2. The V and J ends lost 3 bases and 1 base, in that order; junction bases with no gene match: 9. This CDR3 contains 17 residues. CDR1 and CDR2 (germline): MDHEN, SYDVKM. CDR3 nucleotide sequence: TGTGCCAGCAGTTTTGCGGGGGGGGCGGGGAGCCAAGAGACCCAGTACTTC. Translation gives CASSFAGGAGSQETQYF.

This clone was detected once. This chain uses TRBV29-1 with TRBJ2-1, with 12 bases aligning to TRBD2. CDR3 size: 20 residues. V shed 1 base, J shed 1 base, and the junction held 14 bases outside the gene matches. Germline values: CDR1 SQVTM, CDR2 ANQGSEA. CDR3 sequence (DNA): TGCAGCGTTGAAGGGCCCCTAGCGGGAGGGTTATTTGGGTCCTACAATGAGCAGTTCTTC. Translating it yields CSVEGPLAGGLFGSYNEQFF.

The rearrangement uses TRBV9 and TRBJ2-7, with TRBD1 as a possible D gene (6 bases). Deletions cut 0 bases from V and 2 bases from J, with 6 bases between. The CDR3 totals 13 residues. The germline gives CDR1 SGDLS, CDR2 YYNGEE. For the CDR3, the DNA is TGTGCCAGCAGCGTAGGGACAGCCTACGAGCAGTACTTC. Translated: CASSVGTAYEQYF.

The chain combines TRBV5-1 with TRBJ1-3; 7 bases match TRBD1. The CDR3 runs to 15 residues. The ends lost 3 bases at V and 4 bases at J; junction bases unmatched: 7. Germline CDR1 reads SGHRS; CDR2 reads YFSETQ. The DNA for the CDR3 is TGCGCCAGCAGCTGGACGACAGGGTCCGGAAACACCATATATTTT. Its translation is CASSWTTGSGNTIYF. The full variable domain, its missing parts supplied by reference TRBV5-1 and TRBJ1-3, is KAGVTQTPRYLIKTRGQQVTLSCSPISGHRSVSWYQQTPGQGLQFLFEYFSETQRNKGNFPGRFSGRQFSNSRSEMNVSTLELGDSALYLCASSWTTGSGNTIYFGEGSWLTVV.

In its sample, this clone was seen once. This rearrangement joins TRBV10-3 to TRBJ2-1, with D possibly TRBD2 on 5 matching bases. CDR1 is ENHRY and CDR2 is SYGVKD in the germline V gene. CDR3 length: 16 amino acids. The V end was cut by 3 bases, the J end by 2 bases, with 14 bases between. The CDR3 protein is CAISEYEGDTYNEQFF. Written as DNA, the CDR3 is TGTGCCATCAGTGAATATGAGGGAGACACCTACAATGAGCAGTTCTTC.

The rearrangement links TRBV12-2 to TRBJ2-5; the DNA was not used to check the table's D call, TRBD2. TRBV12-2 is labeled a pseudogene. This CDR3 has 13 residues. The CDR3 DNA reads as TGTGCAAGTCGCTTAGAATGCGTCGAGACCCAGTACTTC. Translating gives CASRLECVETQYF.

The rearrangement links TRBV9 to TRBJ1-1; TRBD1 matches 8 bases. Looked up from germline, CDR1 is SGDLS and CDR2 is YYNGEE. With 2 bases clipped from V and 2 bases from J, the junction kept 5 bases outside the gene matches. The CDR3 length is 15 residues. The CDR3 spells CASSVSGTGNTEAFF. The DNA of the CDR3 is TGTGCCAGCAGCGTTTCCGGGACAGGCAACACTGAAGCTTTCTTT.

V and J are TRBV5-5 and TRBJ2-7; D gene uncertain. V lost 5 bases, J lost 0 bases, and 15 bases lay in between. CDR1 SGHKS and CDR2 YYEKEE come from the germline V gene (reference sequence). The CDR3 is 15 amino acids. The CDR3 is CASRTSTSLSYEQYF. DNA of the CDR3: TGTGCCAGCAGGACCTCGACTTCGCTCTCCTACGAGCAGTACTTC.

This chain connects TRBV27 to TRBJ2-3, with 11 bases that match TRBD1. J was trimmed by 3 bases and V by 5 bases; bases with no gene match: 7. The CDR3 has 16 residues. CDR1 MNHEY and CDR2 SMNVEV come from the germline V gene (reference sequence). In nucleotides, the CDR3 is TGTGCCAGCAGTCTTGCCGGGACAGGGGGTACAGATACGCAGTATTTT. It translates to CASSLAGTGGTDTQYF.

This clone was found once. The gene calls are TRBV15 and TRBJ2-2; TRBD2 agrees at 7 bases. CDR3 size: 17 residues. The V gene's germline CDR1 is LNHNV and CDR2 YYDKDF (reference sequence). Trimming at V came to 0 bases and at J to 0 bases, leaving 4 bases not matched to a gene. The CDR3 region is CATSREGGFTNTGELFF. The CDR3 DNA reads TGTGCCACCAGCAGAGAGGGAGGGTTCACGAACACCGGGGAGCTGTTTTTT.

The CDR3 region is CSVGQGQETQYF. DNA of the CDR3: TGCAGCGTAGGACAGGGCCAAGAGACCCAGTACTTC. This chain uses TRBV29-1 with TRBJ2-5; 8 bases map to TRBD1. The CDR3 is 12 amino acids. Germline V lookup: CDR1 SQVTM, CDR2 ANQGSEA. The V and J ends lost 6 bases and 1 base, in that order; junction bases with no gene match: 1.

This sequence joins TRBV21-1 and TRBJ2-3; TRBD2 is the table's D call, not checked against the DNA. TRBV21-1 is an annotated pseudogene. The CDR3 runs to 16 residues. This chain's CDR3 is CASSKMDYHSTDTQYF. In DNA, the CDR3 is TGTGCCAGCAGCAAAATGGACTACCATAGCACAGATACGCAGTATTTT.

A single count supports this clone. The chain couples TRBV5-1 to TRBJ2-5; D call uncertain. The CDR3 is 15 amino acids. CDR1 SGHRS and CDR2 YFSETQ come from the germline V gene. Trimming stripped 2 bases from V and 5 bases from J, with 16 bases between. CDR3 residues: CASSFAPGGSETQYF. Written as DNA, the CDR3 is TGCGCCAGCAGCTTCGCTCCGGGTGGATCTGAGACCCAGTACTTC.

The chain is built from TRBV14 and TRBJ2-1; a weak D match, TRBD2 (7 bases). Between the trimmed V and J ends, which lost 4 bases and 7 bases, there was a span of 20 bases. The CDR3 runs to 16 residues. The germline V gene encodes CDR1 SGHDN and CDR2 FVKESK. CDR3 region: CASSLPGGLSGNEQFF. Written as DNA, the CDR3 is TGTGCCAGCAGCCTTCCCGGGGGGCTCTCTGGGAATGAGCAGTTCTTC. Looking up the rest from reference TRBV14 and TRBJ2-1 gives the full variable domain: EAGVTQFPSHSVIEKGQTVTLRCDPISGHDNLYWYRRVMGKEIKFLLHFVKESKQDESGMPNNRFLAERTGGTYSTLKVQPAELEDSGVYFCASSLPGGLSGNEQFFGPGTRLTVL.

In regard to this clone: The sample holds other DNA sequences that translate to the same CDR3. V usage is TRBV5-4 and J usage is TRBJ2-1, with a tentative D call TRBD2 (6 bases). V was shortened by 5 bases and J by 1 base, with 16 bases between the two germline ends. The CDR3 sequence is 16 residues long. Germline-derived CDR1 and CDR2 are SGHNT and YYREEE (reference sequence). This chain's CDR3 is CASSSGGAGSYNEQFF. DNA of the CDR3: TGTGCCAGCAGTTCCGGGGGAGCCGGTTCCTACAATGAGCAGTTCTTC.

This clone has a single count. The rearrangement links TRBV28 to TRBJ2-7; 7 nucleotides match TRBD2. Losses at the gene ends were 5 bases for V and 4 bases for J; bases not matched to a gene: 14. Looked up from germline, CDR1 is MDHEN and CDR2 is SYDVKM. The CDR3 sequence is 16 residues long. CDR3 loop: CASSVFSREFNYEQYF. The CDR3 DNA follows: TGTGCCAGCAGTGTGTTCTCGCGGGAGTTCAATTACGAGCAGTACTTC.